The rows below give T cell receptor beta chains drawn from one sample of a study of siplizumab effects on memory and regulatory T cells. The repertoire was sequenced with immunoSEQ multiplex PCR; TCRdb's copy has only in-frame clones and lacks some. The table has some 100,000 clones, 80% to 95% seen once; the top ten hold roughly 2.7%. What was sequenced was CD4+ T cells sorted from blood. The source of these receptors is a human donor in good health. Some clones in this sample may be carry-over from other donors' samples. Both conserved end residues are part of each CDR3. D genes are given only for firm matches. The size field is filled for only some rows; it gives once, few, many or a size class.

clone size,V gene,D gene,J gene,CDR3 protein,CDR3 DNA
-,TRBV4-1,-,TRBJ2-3,CASSPAEDTQYF,TGCGCCAGCAGCCCGGCCGAGGATACGCAGTATTTT
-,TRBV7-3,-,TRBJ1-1,CASSLQGSLNTEAFF,TGTGCCAGCAGCTTACAGGGGTCCTTGAACACTGAAGCTTTCTTT
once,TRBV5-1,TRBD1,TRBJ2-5,CASSLLGQGGQETQYF,TGCGCCAGCAGCTTGCTCGGACAGGGAGGACAAGAGACCCAGTACTTC
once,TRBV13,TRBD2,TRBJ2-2,CASSLGYSGRASRELFF,TGTGCCAGCAGCTTAGGCTACAGCGGGAGGGCCTCGAGGGAGCTGTTTTTT
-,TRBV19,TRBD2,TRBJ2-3,CASSVGRTSGFTDTQYF,TGTGCCAGTAGTGTGGGCCGGACTAGCGGGTTCACAGATACGCAGTATTTT
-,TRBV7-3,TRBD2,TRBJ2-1,CASSSSTSGRHPYNEQFF,TGTGCCAGCAGCTCTTCGACTAGCGGGCGACACCCCTACAATGAGCAGTTCTTC
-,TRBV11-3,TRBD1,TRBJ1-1,CASSRETGYSMNTEAFF,TGTGCCAGCAGCAGGGAGACAGGGTACTCCATGAACACTGAAGCTTTCTTT
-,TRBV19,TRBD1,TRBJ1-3,CASNPQGRNGNTIYF,TGTGCCAGTAACCCACAGGGGAGGAATGGAAACACCATATATTTT
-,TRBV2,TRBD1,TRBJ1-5,CASSETGGRNQPQHF,TGTGCCAGCAGCGAGACAGGGGGCCGCAATCAGCCCCAGCATTTT
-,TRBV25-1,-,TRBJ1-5,CASSETDGNQPQHF,TGTGCCAGCAGTGAAACGGACGGCAATCAGCCCCAGCATTTT
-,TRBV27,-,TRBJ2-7,CASSPNNPYEQYF,TGTGCCAGCAGCCCAAATAACCCCTACGAGCAGTACTTC
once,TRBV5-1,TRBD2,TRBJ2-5,CASYSPSGGEETQYF,TGCGCCAGCTACTCCCCGAGCGGGGGCGAAGAGACCCAGTACTTC
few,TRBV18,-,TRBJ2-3,CASSPSRRTDTQYF,TGTGCCAGCTCACCATCCCGGCGCACAGATACGCAGTATTTT
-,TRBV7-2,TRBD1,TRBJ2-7,CASSSHRGPYEQYF,TGTGCCAGCAGCTCACACAGGGGACCCTACGAGCAGTACTTC
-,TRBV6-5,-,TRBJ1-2,CAAGGRGESNYGYTF,TGTGCGGCTGGTGGCAGGGGAGAAAGTAACTATGGCTACACCTTC
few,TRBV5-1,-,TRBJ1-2,CASSLSSGYGYTF,TGCGCCAGCAGCTTGTCCTCAGGGTATGGCTACACCTTC
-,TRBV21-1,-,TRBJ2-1,CASSRNLPGQGYNEQFF,TGTGCCAGCAGCAGAAACCTACCGGGACAGGGGTACAATGAGCAGTTCTTC
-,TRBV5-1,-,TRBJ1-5,CASSLDPDSGRQPQHF,TGCGCCAGCAGCTTGGACCCGGACAGCGGACGCCAGCCCCAGCATTTT
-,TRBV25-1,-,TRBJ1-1,CASSDSQRWQGNTEAFF,TGTGCCAGCAGTGACAGCCAAAGGTGGCAGGGGAACACTGAAGCTTTCTTT
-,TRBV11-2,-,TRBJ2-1,CANGGGIYNEQFF,TGTGCCAACGGTGGCGGGATTTACAATGAGCAGTTCTTC
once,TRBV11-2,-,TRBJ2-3,CASSVLGLNTDTQYF,TGTGCCAGCAGCGTTCTGGGACTCAACACAGATACGCAGTATTTT
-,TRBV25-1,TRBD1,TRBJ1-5,CASSGGQGLGPQHF,TGTGCCAGCAGTGGAGGACAGGGGTTAGGGCCCCAGCATTTT
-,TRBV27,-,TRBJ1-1,CASSLIGGTEAFF,TGTGCCAGCAGTTTAATAGGCGGCACTGAAGCTTTCTTT
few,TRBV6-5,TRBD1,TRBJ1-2,CASSRLGTGGDGYTF,TGTGCCAGCAGCCGCCTTGGGACAGGGGGCGATGGCTACACCTTC
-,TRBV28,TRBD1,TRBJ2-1,CASSTAGTGYNEQFF,TGTGCCAGCAGTACGGCCGGGACAGGGTACAATGAGCAGTTCTTC
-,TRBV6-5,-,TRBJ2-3,CASSNRDSTDTQYF,TGTGCCAGCAGTAACCGGGACTCCACGGATACGCAGTATTTT
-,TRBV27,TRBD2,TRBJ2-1,CASSPLTSGVYNEQFF,TGTGCCAGCAGTCCACTAACTAGCGGGGTATACAATGAGCAGTTCTTC
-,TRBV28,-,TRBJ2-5,CASSRGFVAQYF,TGTGCCAGCAGTCGGGGGTTTGTGGCCCAGTACTTC
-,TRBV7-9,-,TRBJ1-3,CASSPRGQSSGNTIYF,TGTGCCAGCAGCCCCAGGGGCCAAAGCTCTGGAAACACCATATATTTT